What follows are 24 T cell receptor beta chains derived from one specimen sequenced in a study of blood T cell repertoires in COVID-19. Data came from immunoSEQ multiplex PCR; TCRdb stores just in-frame clones and leaves some out. Of around 200,000 clones in the sample, 70% to 90% were seen once. The specimen was PBMCs or T cells enriched from blood (not recorded which). The source is a woman in her thirties or forties with acute COVID-19.

V and J are TRBV10-3 and TRBJ1-1; perhaps TRBD1 as D (5 bases). V lost 4 bases and J 1 base, leaving 10 bases between the germline ends. Germline values: CDR1 ENHRY, CDR2 SYGVKD. This CDR3 has 14 residues. CDR3 region: CAISVQGKNTEAFF. CDR3 coding DNA: TGTGCCATCAGTGTCCAGGGTAAGAACACTGAAGCTTTCTTT.

CDR3 residues: CASSLGLLAGNTGELFF. The CDR3, as DNA: TGTGCCAGCAGCTTGGGTCTCCTAGCGGGGAACACCGGGGAGCTGTTTTTT. The V gene is TRBV5-4, the J gene TRBJ2-2, with 8 bases lining up with TRBD2. V was clipped by 0 bases and J by 1 base; unmatched bases: 5. The CDR3 has 17 residues. The V gene's germline CDR1 is SGHNT and CDR2 YYREEE (reference sequence).

The chain combines TRBV19 with TRBJ1-6; no reliable D call. The CDR3 consists of 15 residues. Deletions cut 2 bases from V and 5 bases from J, with 10 bases between. Germline V gene sequence: CDR1 LNHDA, CDR2 SQIVND (reference sequence). CDR3 sequence: CASSITPIDNSPLHF. In DNA, the CDR3 is TGTGCCAGTAGTATAACTCCAATAGATAATTCACCCCTCCACTTT.

The chain recombines TRBV12-3 or TRBV12-4 with TRBJ1-1; 9 bases match TRBD1. V gave up 5 bases and J gave up 10 bases; unmatched junction bases: 8. The CDR3 is 13 residues long. CDR3 residues: CASSPSGTGRAFF. In DNA form, the CDR3 reads TGTGCCAGCAGTCCATCCGGGACAGGGCGAGCTTTCTTT.

A remark on this clone: This CDR3 is also generated by other DNA sequences in the sample. The rearrangement uses TRBV19 and TRBJ1-1, with D unclear. The CDR3 has 13 residues. Trimming took 3 bases from V and 1 from J, leaving 6 bases between them. Germline loops: CDR1 LNHDA, CDR2 SQIVND (reference sequence). CDR3 residues: CASSIRWNTEAFF. CDR3 nucleotides: TGTGCCAGTAGTATCCGGTGGAACACTGAAGCTTTCTTT.

CDR3: CASSLAGAPLHF. DNA for the CDR3: TGTGCCAGCAGCTTAGCAGGGGCACCCCTCCACTTT. V usage is TRBV7-2 and J usage is TRBJ1-6, with D possibly being TRBD1 (5 bases). Trimming shortened V by 0 bases and J by 11 bases, and 5 bases separated the two germline ends. There are 12 residues in the CDR3. Germline CDR1 is SGHTA and CDR2 is FQGNSA.

This chain connects TRBV11-3 to TRBJ1-1; TRBD1 aligns across 7 bases. This CDR3 comprises 14 residues. V gave up 5 bases and J gave up 6 bases; unmatched junction bases: 9. Germline loops: CDR1 SGHNT, CDR2 YENEEA. The CDR3 sequence: CASSQTQGFAEAFF. As DNA, the CDR3 is TGTGCCAGCAGCCAAACACAGGGGTTCGCTGAAGCTTTCTTT.

The chain combines TRBV25-1 with TRBJ1-2; D gene uncertain. Per the germline V gene, CDR1 is MGHDK and CDR2 is SYGVNS. The CDR3 totals 14 residues. V lost 4 bases and J lost 4, with 13 bases in between. DNA of the CDR3: TGTGCCAGCAGTGCTGGCGACACTCGCTATGGCTACACCTTC. Translated: CASSAGDTRYGYTF.

The rearrangement links TRBV7-3 to TRBJ1-1, with TRBD1 matching over 8 bases. CDR1 and CDR2 (germline): SGHTA, FQGTGA. V was pared by 8 bases and J by 1 base, with 6 bases of the junction left unmatched. This CDR3 spans 14 amino acids. CDR3 sequence (DNA): TGTGCCAGCGGCTGGGGGACAGGGAACACTGAAGCTTTCTTT. This translates into CASGWGTGNTEAFF.

The chain uses TRBV27 and TRBJ1-1, with a possible D match to TRBD1 (5 bases). The V gene lost 3 bases and the J gene lost 1 base, with 15 bases spanning the gap. From germline, CDR1 is MNHEY and CDR2 SMNVEV (reference sequence). This CDR3 comprises 16 residues. CDR3 coding DNA: TGTGCCAGCAGTTTCCGGACGGACAAACGGAACACTGAAGCTTTCTTT. This gives the protein CASSFRTDKRNTEAFF.

A single count supports this clone. The V gene is TRBV2, the J gene TRBJ1-2; 7 nucleotides line up with TRBD1. Trimming at V came to 6 bases and at J to 4 bases, leaving 2 bases not matched to a gene. Germline loops: CDR1 SNHLY, CDR2 FYNNEI. This CDR3 region has 12 residues. CDR3 DNA: TGTGCCAGCAGGGGACAGAGCTATGGCTACACCTTC. Protein product: CASRGQSYGYTF.

V gene TRBV7-2 combines with J gene TRBJ1-5, with TRBD1 matching 7 bases. The germline gives CDR1 SGHTA, CDR2 FQGNSA. Trimming at V came to 0 bases and at J to 5 bases, leaving 7 bases not matched to a gene. CDR3 size: 16 residues. The CDR3 DNA is TGTGCCAGCAGCTTAGCATCCCGGCAGGGGGATCAGCCCCAGCATTTT. Encoded protein: CASSLASRQGDQPQHF.

The chain uses TRBV7-9 and TRBJ2-7; 8 bases align to TRBD1. Trimming cost V 5 bases and J 0 bases; bases outside gene matches: 6. The CDR3 sequence is 15 residues long. The germline gives CDR1 SEHNR, CDR2 FQNEAQ (reference sequence). In DNA, the CDR3 is TGTGCCAGCAGCCTGCGACAGGGGAGCTCCTACGAGCAGTACTTC. Its protein product is CASSLRQGSSYEQYF. The full variable domain, its missing parts supplied by reference TRBV7-9 and TRBJ2-7, is DTGVSQNPRHKITKRGQNVTFRCDPISEHNRLYWYRQTLGQGPEFLTYFQNEAQLEKSRLLSDRFSAERPKGSFSTLEIQRTEQGDSAMYLCASSLRQGSSYEQYFGPGTRLTVT.

J is TRBJ1-5 and V is TRBV27; perhaps TRBD1 as D (5 bases). Germline CDR1 MNHEY, CDR2 SMNVEV (reference sequence). The CDR3 runs 13 residues. Trimming removed 2 bases at V and 4 bases at J, with 6 bases between. The CDR3 DNA sequence: TGTGCCAGCAGTTTACAGGGAAATCAGCCCCAGCATTTT. Residues: CASSLQGNQPQHF.

This chain uses TRBV11-2 with TRBJ2-7; D uncertain. The ends were cut back, 0 bases at V and 1 base at J, with 16 bases in the middle. The CDR3 has 17 residues. Germline V gives CDR1 SGHAT, CDR2 FQNNGV. CDR3 protein: CASSLDPTVLVSYEQYF. CDR3 bases: TGTGCCAGCAGCTTAGACCCCACAGTCCTGGTTTCCTACGAGCAGTACTTC.

This chain uses TRBV12-3 or TRBV12-4 with TRBJ1-3; TRBD1 is a possible D gene (5 bases). There are 12 residues in the CDR3. V lost 7 bases, J lost 4 bases, and 8 bases lay in between. CDR3: CASTAGGNTIYF. For the CDR3, the DNA is TGTGCCAGCACTGCAGGGGGAAACACCATATATTTT.

This chain joins TRBV20-1 and TRBJ1-1, with unresolved D. The CDR3 consists of 11 residues. The V gene lost 4 bases and the J gene lost 6 bases, with 9 bases spanning the gap. Germline assignment: CDR1 DFQATT and CDR2 SNEGSKA (reference sequence). CDR3 coding DNA: TGCAGTGCTACCAACATTCCTGAAGCTTTCTTT. This translates into CSATNIPEAFF.

The chain employs TRBV6-2 or TRBV6-3 and TRBJ1-5, with D possibly being TRBD1 (5 bases). The CDR3 totals 14 residues. V gave up 5 bases and J gave up 0 bases, with 8 bases separating them. Germline loops: CDR1 MNHEY, CDR2 SVGEGT. CDR3 sequence reads: CASSDSNSNQPQHF. The CDR3 region has the DNA TGTGCCAGCAGTGACAGCAATAGCAATCAGCCCCAGCATTTT.

CDR3 sequence (DNA): TGTGCCAGCAGTTTACTAAGCCCCTCCTACAATGAGCAGTTCTTC. Its translation is CASSLLSPSYNEQFF. V and J are TRBV6-2 or TRBV6-3 and TRBJ2-1; D gene uncertain. CDR3 length equals 15 residues. Germline CDR1 and CDR2: MNHEY and SVGEGT. Trimming shortened V by 4 bases and J by 0 bases, and 10 bases separated the two germline ends.

This clone was seen only once. The CDR3 nucleotides are TGTGCCAGCAGCTTGGGGTGGACAGGGGGCCAAGAGACCCAGTACTTC. It specifies CASSLGWTGGQETQYF. The V gene is TRBV5-6, the J gene TRBJ2-5, with 10 bases aligning to TRBD1. The germline gives CDR1 SGHDT, CDR2 YYEEEE. CDR3 length: 16 amino acids. V lost 0 bases, J lost 1 base, and 3 bases stayed unmatched. The full variable domain, its missing parts supplied by reference TRBV5-6 and TRBJ2-5, is DAGVTQSPTHLIKTRGQQVTLRCSPKSGHDTVSWYQQALGQGPQFIFQYYEEEERQRGNFPDRFSGHQFPNYSSELNVNALLLGDSALYLCASSLGWTGGQETQYFGPGTRLLVL.

This clone came up once. The V gene is TRBV20-1, the J gene TRBJ1-1; D is ambiguous. This CDR3 spans 11 amino acids. Trimming took off 6 bases at V and 6 bases at J, with 11 bases between the two ends. Germline V gene data show CDR1 as DFQATT and CDR2 as SNEGSKA (reference sequence). The CDR3 bases are TGCAGTGCCCACAGTATGCCTGAAGCTTTCTTT. Its translation is CSAHSMPEAFF.

V gene TRBV14 combines with J gene TRBJ2-7; possibly TRBD1 for D (5 bases). With 5 bases removed from V and 6 bases from J, the gap between germline ends came to 11 bases. The CDR3 runs to 12 residues. Germline values: CDR1 SGHDN, CDR2 FVKESK. CDR3 DNA: TGTGCCAGCAGCGGGGCCCCCCTCGAGCAGTACTTC. The encoded protein is CASSGAPLEQYF.

This sequence joins TRBV7-3 and TRBJ2-3; the match to TRBD2 covers 9 bases. CDR1 and CDR2 (germline): SGHTA, FQGTGA. The J segment lost 3 bases and the V segment lost 3 bases, leaving 7 bases of the junction unmatched. The CDR3 covers 16 residues. CDR3 DNA: TGTGCCAGCAGCTTTAAGCCGGGACTAGCTACAGATACGCAGTATTTT. Its translation: CASSFKPGLATDTQYF.

J is TRBJ2-7 and V is TRBV2; TRBD1 matches at 10 bases. CDR3 size: 16 residues. From germline, CDR1 is SNHLY and CDR2 FYNNEI. Germline trimming cut 7 bases from V and 3 bases from J; bases unmatched to any gene: 12. CDR3 protein: CASTSPGQGVNYEQYF. CDR3 coding DNA: TGTGCCAGCACCAGCCCCGGACAGGGGGTAAACTACGAGCAGTACTTC.